Described below is a single T cell receptor beta chain sequence and its context. These data are taken from a study of T cell responses to AZD1222 COVID-19 vaccine. Assay: immunoSEQ multiplex PCR; the TCRdb copy retains only in-frame clones and omits some. This repertoire shows roughly 120,000 clones, roughly 90% found once; its top ten account for more than 2%. The CDR3 has 16 residues. J lost 5 bases, V lost 0 bases, and 7 bases had no gene match. CDR1 is KGHSH, CDR2 LQKENI, per germline. This specimen consisted of peripheral blood, obtained 28 days after the second AZD1222 dose. The clonotype comes from an adult who received the AZD1222 COVID-19 vaccine. The chain recombines TRBV18 with TRBJ1-1, with 9 bases lining up with TRBD1. CDR3 sequence (DNA): TGTGCCAGCTCACCACCGAACAGGGGGCTAGAGACTGAAGCTTTCTTT. Its translation: CASSPPNRGLETEAFF.